Shown below are 6 T cell receptor beta chains from a single sample sequenced in a study of control samples from healthy donors and cancer patients. Measured with immunoSEQ multiplex PCR; TCRdb has only the in-frame clones, and not every one. The sample has approximately 83,000 clones, 90% to 95% seen once. Sequenced input: blood. The source of these receptors is a woman between 25 and 40 years old in good health.

The gene calls are TRBV5-1 and TRBJ2-3; tentative D call: TRBD1 (6 bases). CDR3 length equals 14 residues. Trimming removed 2 bases from V and 5 bases from J, with 12 bases in between. CDR1 is SGHRS and CDR2 is YFSETQ in the germline V gene. The CDR3 DNA reads TGCGCCAGCAGCTTCGGACAGCAAGGAGATACGCAGTATTTT. Its protein product is CASSFGQQGDTQYF.

The V and J genes are TRBV2 and TRBJ1-5, with D unresolved. V shed 2 bases and J shed 0 bases, with 11 bases lying between them. Germline V lookup: CDR1 SNHLY, CDR2 FYNNEI. The CDR3 sequence is 16 residues long. DNA of the CDR3: TGTGCCAGCAGTGAACCGTTAGGGTTTAGCAATCAGCCCCAGCATTTT. Amino acid sequence: CASSEPLGFSNQPQHF.

This rearrangement joins TRBV3-1 (or the pseudogene TRBV3-2) to TRBJ1-1; D is uncertain. CDR1 LGHDT and CDR2 YNNKEL come from the germline V gene (reference sequence). V was shortened by 0 bases and J by 1 base, with 12 bases between the two germline ends. CDR3 size: 16 residues. DNA for the CDR3: TGTGCCAGCAGCCAAGATTCTCTACAAGAGAACACTGAAGCTTTCTTT. This encodes CASSQDSLQENTEAFF.

This clone appeared a single time. Here the CDR3 reads CASSPSGAVRTEAFF. DNA for the CDR3: TGTGCCAGCAGTCCGTCGGGGGCGGTTAGGACTGAAGCTTTCTTT. The rearrangement joins TRBV27 to TRBJ1-1; TRBD1 is a possible D gene (6 bases). Germline values: CDR1 MNHEY, CDR2 SMNVEV (reference sequence). The CDR3 spans 15 residues. Trimming shortened V by 5 bases and J by 5 bases, and 18 bases separated the two germline ends.

The chain is built from TRBV19 and TRBJ1-4; the match to TRBD1 covers 8 bases. Unmatched junction bases numbered 3, after V lost 4 bases and J lost 8 bases. Looked up from germline, CDR1 is LNHDA and CDR2 is SQIVND (reference sequence). The CDR3 length is 13 residues. CDR3 in amino acids: CASSSRGREKLFF. DNA for the CDR3: TGTGCCAGTAGTAGCAGGGGGCGCGAAAAACTGTTTTTT.

The chain links TRBV9 to TRBJ2-1, with a possible D match to TRBD1 (6 bases). V was trimmed by 0 bases and J by 0 bases, leaving 7 bases between them. There are 15 residues in the CDR3. Germline CDR1 reads SGDLS; CDR2 reads YYNGEE. Here the CDR3 DNA reads TGTGCCAGCAGCGTAGTAGGGGGCTCCTACAATGAGCAGTTCTTC. This codes for CASSVVGGSYNEQFF.